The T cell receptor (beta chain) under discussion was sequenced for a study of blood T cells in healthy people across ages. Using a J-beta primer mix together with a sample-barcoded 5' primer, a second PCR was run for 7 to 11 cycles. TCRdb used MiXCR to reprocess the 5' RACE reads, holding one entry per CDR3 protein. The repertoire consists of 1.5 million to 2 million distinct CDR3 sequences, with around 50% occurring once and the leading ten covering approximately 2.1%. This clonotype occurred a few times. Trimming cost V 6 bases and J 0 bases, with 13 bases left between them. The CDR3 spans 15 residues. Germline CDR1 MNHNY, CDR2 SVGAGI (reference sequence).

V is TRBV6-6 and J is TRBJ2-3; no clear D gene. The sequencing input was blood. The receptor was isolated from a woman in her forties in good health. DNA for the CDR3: TGTGCCAGCAGAGAAAGATCCCGAAGCACAGATACGCAGTATTTT. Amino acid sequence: CASRERSRSTDTQYF.